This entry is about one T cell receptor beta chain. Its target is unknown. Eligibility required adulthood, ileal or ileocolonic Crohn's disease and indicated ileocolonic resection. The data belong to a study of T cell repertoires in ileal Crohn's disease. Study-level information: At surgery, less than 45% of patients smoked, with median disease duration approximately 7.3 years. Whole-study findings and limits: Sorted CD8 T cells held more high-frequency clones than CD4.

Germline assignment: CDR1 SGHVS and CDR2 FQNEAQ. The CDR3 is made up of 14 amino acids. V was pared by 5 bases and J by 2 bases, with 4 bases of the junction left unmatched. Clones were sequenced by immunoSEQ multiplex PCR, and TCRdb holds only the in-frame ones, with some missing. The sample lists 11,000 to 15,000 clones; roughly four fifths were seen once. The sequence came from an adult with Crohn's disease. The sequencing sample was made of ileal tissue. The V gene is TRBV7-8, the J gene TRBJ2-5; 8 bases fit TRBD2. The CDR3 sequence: CASSPGGRQETQYF. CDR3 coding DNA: TGTGCCAGCAGCCCGGGGGGGCGGCAAGAGACCCAGTACTTC. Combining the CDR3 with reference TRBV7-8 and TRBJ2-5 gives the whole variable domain GAGVSQSPRYKVAKRGQDVALRCDPISGHVSLFWYQQALGQGPEFLTYFQNEAQLDKSGLPSDRFFAERPEGSVSTLKIQRTQQEDSAVYLCASSPGGRQETQYFGPGTRLLVL.